These T cell receptor beta chains were read from a single sample in a study. TCRdb called the RT-PCR reads again in MiXCR, with one record for every CDR3 protein. The sample contains more than 550,000 distinct CDR3 sequences, 14% of which appear only once. The specimen sequenced was memory CD4+ T cells from blood. The receptors were gathered from a female donor in good health, serving as a healthy control. Each CDR3 is given with its conserved first and last residue. A D gene is named only where the DNA matches it firmly. Clone size is not always given. Where it is, it says once, few, many or a class for expanded clones.

CDR3: CASSYSVRGAGNSPLHF
DNA: TGTGCCAGCAGTTACTCGGTCAGGGGGGCGGGAAATTCACCCCTCCACTTT
V: TRBV6-5
J: TRBJ1-6
size: -
D: TRBD1

CDR3: CASRGGQGSGTQYF
DNA: TGTGCCAGCCGGGGGGGACAGGGCTCTGGGACCCAGTACTTC
V: TRBV6-5
J: TRBJ2-5
size: many
D: -

CDR3: CASSPYTSEGERQFF
DNA: TGTGCCAGCTCACCGTATACTAGCGAGGGAGAGAGGCAGTTCTTC
V: TRBV18
J: TRBJ2-1
size: -
D: TRBD2

CDR3: CASSPRISGANVLTF
DNA: TGCGCCAGCAGTCCACGGATCTCTGGGGCCAACGTCCTGACTTTC
V: TRBV4-3
J: TRBJ2-6
size: many
D: -

CDR3: CASSVVPGSSGNTIYF
DNA: TGTGCCAGCAGCGTAGTTCCGGGTAGCTCTGGAAACACCATATATTTT
V: TRBV9
J: TRBJ1-3
size: many
D: -

CDR3: CASSIWTATEAFF
DNA: TGTGCCAGCAGCATCTGGACAGCAACAGAAGCTTTCTTT
V: TRBV5-6
J: TRBJ1-1
size: many
D: -

CDR3: CSAKGQTGELFF
DNA: TGCAGTGCAAAGGGACAGACCGGGGAGCTGTTTTTT
V: TRBV20-1
J: TRBJ2-2
size: -
D: TRBD1

CDR3: CASSPGTGRSSYEQYF
DNA: TGTGCCAGCAGCCCTGGGACAGGGAGAAGCTCCTACGAGCAGTACTTC
V: TRBV6-5
J: TRBJ2-7
size: many
D: TRBD1

CDR3: CASSFYKDGYTF
DNA: TGTGCCAGCAGTTTTTACAAGGATGGCTACACCTTC
V: TRBV28
J: TRBJ1-2
size: few
D: -

CDR3: CASTRQGSANYGYTF
DNA: TGTGCCAGCACTCGGCAGGGCAGCGCTAACTATGGCTACACCTTC
V: TRBV27
J: TRBJ1-2
size: many
D: -

CDR3: CATSRTKGHLDETQYF
DNA: TGTGCCACCAGCCGGACAAAGGGACACTTGGACGAGACCCAGTACTTC
V: TRBV15
J: TRBJ2-5
size: many
D: -

CDR3: CASSFRAGVSTDTQYF
DNA: TGTGCCAGCAGCTTTCGGGCGGGAGTAAGCACAGATACGCAGTATTTT
V: TRBV11-2
J: TRBJ2-3
size: few
D: TRBD2

CDR3: CATQLGIGYGYTF
DNA: TGTGCCACCCAACTAGGAATAGGGTATGGCTACACCTTC
V: TRBV15
J: TRBJ1-2
size: -
D: -

CDR3: CASSPRAEQPQHF
DNA: TGTGCCAGCAGCCCGAGGGCGGAGCAGCCCCAGCATTTT
V: TRBV7-2
J: TRBJ1-5
size: few
D: -

CDR3: CSVDNGAGAYNEQFF
DNA: TGCAGCGTGGACAACGGGGCAGGGGCCTACAATGAGCAGTTCTTC
V: TRBV29-1
J: TRBJ2-1
size: many
D: -

CDR3: CSARKDEQFF
DNA: TGCAGTGCTAGAAAGGATGAGCAGTTCTTC
V: TRBV20-1
J: TRBJ2-1
size: few
D: -

CDR3: CASSQGLAGSTYEQYF
DNA: TGCGCCAGCAGCCAAGGACTAGCGGGATCTACCTACGAGCAGTACTTC
V: TRBV4-3
J: TRBJ2-7
size: many
D: TRBD2

CDR3: CSARFAGSNTGELFF
DNA: TGCAGTGCTAGATTCGCGGGATCTAACACCGGGGAGCTGTTTTTT
V: TRBV20-1
J: TRBJ2-2
size: -
D: -

CDR3: CASSTRTGDGYTF
DNA: TGTGCCAGCAGCACTCGGACAGGGGACGGCTACACCTTC
V: TRBV9
J: TRBJ1-2
size: few
D: TRBD1

CDR3: CASSLVRLPGNTIYF
DNA: TGTGCCAGCAGCTTAGTCAGGCTTCCTGGAAACACCATATATTTT
V: TRBV7-2
J: TRBJ1-3
size: -
D: -

CDR3: CSARQGWVKNIQYF
DNA: TGCAGTGCTAGGCAGGGGTGGGTCAAAAACATTCAGTACTTC
V: TRBV20-1
J: TRBJ2-4
size: few
D: -

CDR3: CASSPDSGFSTDTQYF
DNA: TGCGCCAGCAGCCCCGATTCGGGATTCAGCACAGATACGCAGTATTTT
V: TRBV5-1
J: TRBJ2-3
size: few
D: -

CDR3: CASSVGSQLRNEQFF
DNA: TGTGCCAGCAGTGTAGGGAGTCAGTTGAGGAATGAGCAGTTCTTC
V: TRBV11-3
J: TRBJ2-1
size: -
D: -

CDR3: CASSFRWEGDEQFF
DNA: TGTGCCAGCAGCTTCAGATGGGAGGGGGATGAGCAGTTCTTC
V: TRBV9
J: TRBJ2-1
size: -
D: -

CDR3: CASSDHSPYEQYF
DNA: TGTGCCAGCAGTGATCACTCTCCCTACGAGCAGTACTTC
V: TRBV2
J: TRBJ2-7
size: many
D: -

CDR3: CATGGEPDTQYF
DNA: TGTGCCACCGGCGGGGAACCAGATACGCAGTATTTT
V: TRBV24-1
J: TRBJ2-3
size: -
D: -

CDR3: CASSAGGSSYMNEQYF
DNA: TGTGCCAGCAGCGCTGGGGGGAGTTCCTACATGAACGAGCAGTACTTC
V: TRBV9
J: TRBJ2-7
size: -
D: -

CDR3: CASSLRQAFEAFF
DNA: TGTGCCAGCAGTTTAAGACAGGCCTTTGAAGCTTTCTTT
V: TRBV28
J: TRBJ1-1
size: few
D: -

CDR3: CASSQERQGPQHF
DNA: TGCGCCAGCAGCCAAGAACGACAGGGCCCCCAGCATTTT
V: TRBV4-3
J: TRBJ1-5
size: -
D: TRBD1

CDR3: CASSGQGGAYGYTF
DNA: TGTGCCAGCAGTGGACAGGGAGGGGCTTATGGCTACACCTTC
V: TRBV12-3/TRBV12-4
J: TRBJ1-2
size: -
D: TRBD1